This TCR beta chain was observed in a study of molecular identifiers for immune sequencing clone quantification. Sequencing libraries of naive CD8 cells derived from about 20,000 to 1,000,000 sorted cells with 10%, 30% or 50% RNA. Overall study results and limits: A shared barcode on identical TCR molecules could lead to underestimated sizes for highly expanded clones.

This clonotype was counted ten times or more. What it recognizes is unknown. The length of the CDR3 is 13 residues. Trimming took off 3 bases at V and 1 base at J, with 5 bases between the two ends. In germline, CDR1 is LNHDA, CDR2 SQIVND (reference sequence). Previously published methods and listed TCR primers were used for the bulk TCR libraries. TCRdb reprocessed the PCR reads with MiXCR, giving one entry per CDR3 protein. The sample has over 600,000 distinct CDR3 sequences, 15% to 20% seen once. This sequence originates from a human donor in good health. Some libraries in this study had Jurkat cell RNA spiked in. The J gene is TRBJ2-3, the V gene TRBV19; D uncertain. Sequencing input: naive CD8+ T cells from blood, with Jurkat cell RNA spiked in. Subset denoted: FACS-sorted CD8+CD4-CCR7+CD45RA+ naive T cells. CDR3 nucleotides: TGTGCCAGTAGTATCGTGGGCACAGATACGCAGTATTTT. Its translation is CASSIVGTDTQYF.